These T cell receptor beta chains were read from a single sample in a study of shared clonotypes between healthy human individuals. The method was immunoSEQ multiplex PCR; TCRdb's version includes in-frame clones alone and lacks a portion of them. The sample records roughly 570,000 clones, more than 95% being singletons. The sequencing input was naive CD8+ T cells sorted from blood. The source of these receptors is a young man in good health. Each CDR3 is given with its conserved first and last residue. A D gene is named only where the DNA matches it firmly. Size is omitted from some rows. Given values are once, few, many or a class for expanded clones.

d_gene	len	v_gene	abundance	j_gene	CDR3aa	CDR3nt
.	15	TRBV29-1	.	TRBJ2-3	CSVEDRGLSTDTQYF	TGCAGCGTTGAAGATCGGGGGCTAAGCACAGATACGCAGTATTTT
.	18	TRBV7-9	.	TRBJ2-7	CASSSLSTRTALRDEQYF	TGTGCCAGCAGCTCCCTTAGTACTAGGACGGCTCTCCGAGACGAGCAGTACTTC
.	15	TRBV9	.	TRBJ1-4	CASSVMGGTNEKLFF	TGTGCCAGCAGCGTAATGGGGGGCACTAATGAAAAACTGTTTTTT
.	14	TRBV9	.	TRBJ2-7	CASSPEGGRYEQYF	TGTGCCAGCAGCCCAGAGGGGGGACGCTACGAGCAGTACTTC
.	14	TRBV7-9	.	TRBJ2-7	CASNPGWETYEQYF	TGTGCCAGCAACCCCGGGTGGGAAACCTACGAGCAGTACTTC
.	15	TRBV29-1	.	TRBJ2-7	CSVVDLAGPTYEQYF	TGCAGCGTTGTTGATCTAGCTGGACCTACCTACGAGCAGTACTTC
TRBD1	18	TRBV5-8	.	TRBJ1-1	CASSFLLDRGRRDTEAFF	TGTGCCAGCAGCTTCCTGCTGGACAGGGGGCGACGGGACACTGAAGCTTTCTTT
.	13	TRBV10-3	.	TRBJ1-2	CATFTDSHYGYTF	TGTGCCACTTTTACGGACAGTCACTATGGCTACACCTTC
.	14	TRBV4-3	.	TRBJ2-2	CASSQAQNTGELFF	TGCGCCAGCAGCCAAGCTCAAAACACCGGGGAGCTGTTTTTT
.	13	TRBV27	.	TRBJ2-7	CASRLGGAYEQYF	TGTGCCAGCAGACTGGGGGGTGCCTACGAGCAGTACTTC
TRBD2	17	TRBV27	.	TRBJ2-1	CASSERSGRALYNEQFF	TGTGCCAGCAGTGAGCGGAGCGGGAGAGCCCTCTACAATGAGCAGTTCTTC
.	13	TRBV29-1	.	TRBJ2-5	CSVLDMVGETQYF	TGCAGCGTTCTCGATATGGTGGGCGAGACCCAGTACTTC
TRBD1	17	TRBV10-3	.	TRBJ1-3	CAISETRGQGDGNTIYF	TGTGCCATCAGTGAGACCCGTGGACAGGGGGATGGAAACACCATATATTTT
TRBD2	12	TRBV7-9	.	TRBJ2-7	CASSLLAAEQYF	TGTGCCAGCAGCCTACTAGCGGCCGAGCAGTACTTC
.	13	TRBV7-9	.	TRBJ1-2	CASSLEGLDGYTF	TGTGCCAGCAGCTTAGAGGGGCTTGATGGCTACACCTTC
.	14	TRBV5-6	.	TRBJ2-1	CASSFPQDYNEQFF	TGTGCCAGCAGCTTCCCGCAGGACTACAATGAGCAGTTCTTC
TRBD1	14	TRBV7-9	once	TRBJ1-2	CASSSEGQGKGYTF	TGTGCCAGCAGCTCCGAGGGACAGGGTAAAGGCTACACCTTC